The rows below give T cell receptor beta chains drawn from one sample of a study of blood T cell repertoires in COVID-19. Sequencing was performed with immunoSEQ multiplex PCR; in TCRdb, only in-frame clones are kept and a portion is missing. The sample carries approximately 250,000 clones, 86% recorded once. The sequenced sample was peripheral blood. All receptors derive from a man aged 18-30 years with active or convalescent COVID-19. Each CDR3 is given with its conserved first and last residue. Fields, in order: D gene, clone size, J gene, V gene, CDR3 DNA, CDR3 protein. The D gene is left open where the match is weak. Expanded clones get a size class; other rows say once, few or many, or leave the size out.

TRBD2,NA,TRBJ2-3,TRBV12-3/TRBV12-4,TGTGCCAGCGCCGGGGGGTTGGCAGATACGCAGTATTTT,CASAGGLADTQYF
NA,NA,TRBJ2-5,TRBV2,TGTGCCATAGGGGGTCAAGAGACCCAGTACTTC,CAIGGQETQYF
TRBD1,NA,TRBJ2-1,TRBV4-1,TGCGCCAGCAGCCAGCAGACAGGGGGGTCCAATGAGCAGTTCTTC,CASSQQTGGSNEQFF
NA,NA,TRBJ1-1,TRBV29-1,TGCAGCGTTGAAGACAACATGAACACTGAAGCTTTCTTT,CSVEDNMNTEAFF
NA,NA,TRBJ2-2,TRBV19,TGTGCCAGTAGTATAATTTTGGCGGCGTACCGTAACACCGGGGAGCTGTTTTTT,CASSIILAAYRNTGELFF
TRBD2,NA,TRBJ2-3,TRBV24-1,TGTGCCACCAGTGAATTGCGGGGGGACCTGGATACGCAGTATTTT,CATSELRGDLDTQYF
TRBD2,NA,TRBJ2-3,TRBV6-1,TGTGCCAGCAGTGTCGACACTCAGACTAGCGGGAGATCTGATACGCAGTATTTT,CASSVDTQTSGRSDTQYF
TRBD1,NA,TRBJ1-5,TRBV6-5,TGTGCCACCTCGGACAGGGGGAATCAGCCCCAGCATTTT,CATSDRGNQPQHF
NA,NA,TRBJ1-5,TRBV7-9,TGTGCCAGCAGTAAAGGGACTGTAGATAATCAGCCCCAGCATTTT,CASSKGTVDNQPQHF
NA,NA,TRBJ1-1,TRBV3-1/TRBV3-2,TGTGCCAGCACCATGACAGTAAACACTGAAGCTTTCTTT,CASTMTVNTEAFF
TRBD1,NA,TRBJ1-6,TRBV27,TGTGCCAGCAGTTTTGACGACAGGGGTCGATCACCCCTCCACTTT,CASSFDDRGRSPLHF
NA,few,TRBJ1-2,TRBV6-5,TGTGCCAGCCGAGCAGGGGTTAATGGCGGCTACACCTTC,CASRAGVNGGYTF
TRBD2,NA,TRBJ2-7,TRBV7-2,TGTGCCAGCAGCTTAGGGGCAGGGAGGGGGCAGTACTTC,CASSLGAGRGQYF
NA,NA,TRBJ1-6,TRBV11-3,TGTGCCAGCAGCTTCACAGGTCACGGCCCCCTCCACTTT,CASSFTGHGPLHF
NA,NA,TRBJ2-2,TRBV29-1,TGCAGCGTTTTGGCGGGCGAAAACACCGGGGAGCTGTTTTTT,CSVLAGENTGELFF
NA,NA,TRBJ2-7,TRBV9,TGTGCCAGCAGCTCCCAATCAGGAAATCGCGGGGAGCAGTACTTC,CASSSQSGNRGEQYF
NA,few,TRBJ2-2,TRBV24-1,TGTGCCACTCAAGGGGAGCTGTTTTTT,CATQGELFF
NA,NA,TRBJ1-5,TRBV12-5,TGTGCTAGTGGTCCCCATTTGAGCAATCAGCCCCAGCATTTT,CASGPHLSNQPQHF
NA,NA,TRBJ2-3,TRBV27,TGTGCCAGCAGCACACATTATCAGGATACGCAGTATTTT,CASSTHYQDTQYF
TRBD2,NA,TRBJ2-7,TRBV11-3,TGTGCCAGCAGGCATTCGACTAGCGGGACCTACGAGCAGTACTTC,CASRHSTSGTYEQYF
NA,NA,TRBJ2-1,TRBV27,TGTGCCAGCAGTCCCGCCTGGGGGGACAATGAGCAGTTCTTC,CASSPAWGDNEQFF
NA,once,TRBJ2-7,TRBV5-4,TGTGCCAGCAGCCCCGGGGTGTCGGACTCCTACGAGCAGTACTTC,CASSPGVSDSYEQYF
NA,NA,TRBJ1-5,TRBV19,TGTGCCAGTAGTGGGATTAGGGGTTCGGTTCAGCCCCAGCATTTT,CASSGIRGSVQPQHF
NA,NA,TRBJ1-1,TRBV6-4,TGTGCCAGCAGCAGGGTGGAAGGGACTGAAGCTTTCTTT,CASSRVEGTEAFF
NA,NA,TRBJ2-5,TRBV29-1,TGCAGCGTTGGCGTAAAAGAGACCCAGTACTTC,CSVGVKETQYF
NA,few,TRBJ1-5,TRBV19,TGTGCCAGTATGGGGGGTTCGGGCAATCAGCCCCAGCATTTT,CASMGGSGNQPQHF
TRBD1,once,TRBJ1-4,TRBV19,TGTGCCAGTAGGGACAGGGGAGGGCGTGAAAAACTGTTTTTT,CASRDRGGREKLFF
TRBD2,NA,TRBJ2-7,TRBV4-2,TGTGCCAGCAGCGAGGGGCCGACTAGCGGAACCTCCTCCTACGAGCAGTACTTC,CASSEGPTSGTSSYEQYF
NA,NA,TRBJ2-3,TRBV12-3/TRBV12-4,TGTGCCAGCAGTTTTCCCGTATTAAATACGCAGTATTTT,CASSFPVLNTQYF
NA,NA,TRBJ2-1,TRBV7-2,TGTGCCAGCAGCTCCGCGCGGTCCTACAATGAGCAGTTCTTC,CASSSARSYNEQFF
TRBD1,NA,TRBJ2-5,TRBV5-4,TGTGCCAGCAGCCTGCTAGGACAGGGTGCCAAAGAGACCCAGTACTTC,CASSLLGQGAKETQYF
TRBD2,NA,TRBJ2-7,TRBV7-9,TGTGCCAGCAGCCGCCTCAGCGGGACTTGGTACGAGCAGTACTTC,CASSRLSGTWYEQYF
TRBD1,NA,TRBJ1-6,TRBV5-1,TGCGCCAGCAGCCCAACTAAAACAGGGGAAGGGTCACCCCTCCACTTT,CASSPTKTGEGSPLHF
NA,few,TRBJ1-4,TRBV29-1,TGCAGTGCCCGCGATGAAAAACTGTTTTTT,CSARDEKLFF
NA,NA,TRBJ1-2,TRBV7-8,TGTGCCAGCAGCTCGCGAATAGGGGTCTATGGCTACACCTTC,CASSSRIGVYGYTF
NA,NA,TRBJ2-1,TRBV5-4,TGTGCCAGCAGCTTGGAAGCCAGCGTAGGTGAGCAGTTCTTC,CASSLEASVGEQFF
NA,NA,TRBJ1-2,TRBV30,TGTGCCTGGAGTGACGGGATAAACTATGGCTACACCTTC,CAWSDGINYGYTF
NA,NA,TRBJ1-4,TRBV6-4,TGTGCCAGCGGTTTTTGGCGGCTCCTGAATGAAAAACTGTTTTTT,CASGFWRLLNEKLFF
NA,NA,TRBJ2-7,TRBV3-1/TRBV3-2,TGTGCCAGCAGCCAATGGGGCTCCTCGCACGAGCAGTACTTC,CASSQWGSSHEQYF
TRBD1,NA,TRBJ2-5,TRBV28,TGTGCCAGCAGACGAAGGGACAGGGCATCAGAGACCCAGTACTTC,CASRRRDRASETQYF
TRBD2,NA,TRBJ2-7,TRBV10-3,TGTGCCATAGCCCTAGCGGGAGGGCCGGGCGAGCAGTACTTC,CAIALAGGPGEQYF
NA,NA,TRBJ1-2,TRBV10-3,TGTGCCATCAGTGAGTCGATTTCCCAGGGCGGCTATGGCTACACCTTC,CAISESISQGGYGYTF
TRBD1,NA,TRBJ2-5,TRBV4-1,TGCGCCAGCAGCCAAGATCAGGGACAGGTAGAGACCCAGTACTTC,CASSQDQGQVETQYF
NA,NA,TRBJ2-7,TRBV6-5,NA,CASSSSGQGDGYEQYF
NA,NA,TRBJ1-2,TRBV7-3,TGTGCCAGCAGCCCTGAGGGGGGGAACTATGGCTACACCTTC,CASSPEGGNYGYTF
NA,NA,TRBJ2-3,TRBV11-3,TGTGCCAGCAGCTTGAGGGCAGCGCAGTATTTT,CASSLRAAQYF
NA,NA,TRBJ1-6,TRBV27,TGTGCCAGCAGTTTGTTTCTACCGTCACCCCTCCACTTT,CASSLFLPSPLHF
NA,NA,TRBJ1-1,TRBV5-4,TGTGCCAGCAGCTTGGCCGGGAGGAACACTGAAGCTTTCTTT,CASSLAGRNTEAFF
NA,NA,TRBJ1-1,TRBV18,TGTGCCAGCTCACCGACAGCCTCGAACACTGAAGCTTTCTTT,CASSPTASNTEAFF
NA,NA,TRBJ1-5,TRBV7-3,TGTGCCAGCAACTATCGGACCGGGGATCGTCAGCCCCAGCATTTT,CASNYRTGDRQPQHF
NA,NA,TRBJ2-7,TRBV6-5,TGTGCCAGCCAATTAGTCGGACACTACTCCTACGAGCAGTACTTC,CASQLVGHYSYEQYF
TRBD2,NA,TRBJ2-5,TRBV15,TGTGCCACCAGCCCTTTTGGAGGTCGACTAGCGGGGGAAGAGACCCAGTACTTC,CATSPFGGRLAGEETQYF
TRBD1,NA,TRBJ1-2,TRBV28,TGTGCCAGCAGGCAATTAACGGACAGGGGATTCTATGGCTACACCTTC,CASRQLTDRGFYGYTF
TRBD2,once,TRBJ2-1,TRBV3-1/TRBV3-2,TGTGCCAGCAGCCAAGTTGGCGGGAGCTCCTACAATGAGCAGTTCTTC,CASSQVGGSSYNEQFF
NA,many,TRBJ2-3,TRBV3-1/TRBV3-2,TGTGCCAGCAGCCAAGATATCGGGGTAGCGATGATTAGCACAGATACGCAGTATTTT,CASSQDIGVAMISTDTQYF
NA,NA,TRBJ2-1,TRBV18,TGTGCCAGCTCACCACCGGTTGTCCAGGACTACAATGAGCAGTTCTTC,CASSPPVVQDYNEQFF
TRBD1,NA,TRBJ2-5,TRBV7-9,TGTGCCAGCAGCTTAAATAGGGGCAGGGGGCCGGAGACCCAGTACTTC,CASSLNRGRGPETQYF
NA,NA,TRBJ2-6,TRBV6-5,TGTGCCAGTACAATGCCCTCTGGGGCCAACGTCCTGACTTTC,CASTMPSGANVLTF
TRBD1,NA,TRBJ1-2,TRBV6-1,TGTGCCAGCAGTGAATCCCTCGACAGGGTATATGGCTACACCTTC,CASSESLDRVYGYTF